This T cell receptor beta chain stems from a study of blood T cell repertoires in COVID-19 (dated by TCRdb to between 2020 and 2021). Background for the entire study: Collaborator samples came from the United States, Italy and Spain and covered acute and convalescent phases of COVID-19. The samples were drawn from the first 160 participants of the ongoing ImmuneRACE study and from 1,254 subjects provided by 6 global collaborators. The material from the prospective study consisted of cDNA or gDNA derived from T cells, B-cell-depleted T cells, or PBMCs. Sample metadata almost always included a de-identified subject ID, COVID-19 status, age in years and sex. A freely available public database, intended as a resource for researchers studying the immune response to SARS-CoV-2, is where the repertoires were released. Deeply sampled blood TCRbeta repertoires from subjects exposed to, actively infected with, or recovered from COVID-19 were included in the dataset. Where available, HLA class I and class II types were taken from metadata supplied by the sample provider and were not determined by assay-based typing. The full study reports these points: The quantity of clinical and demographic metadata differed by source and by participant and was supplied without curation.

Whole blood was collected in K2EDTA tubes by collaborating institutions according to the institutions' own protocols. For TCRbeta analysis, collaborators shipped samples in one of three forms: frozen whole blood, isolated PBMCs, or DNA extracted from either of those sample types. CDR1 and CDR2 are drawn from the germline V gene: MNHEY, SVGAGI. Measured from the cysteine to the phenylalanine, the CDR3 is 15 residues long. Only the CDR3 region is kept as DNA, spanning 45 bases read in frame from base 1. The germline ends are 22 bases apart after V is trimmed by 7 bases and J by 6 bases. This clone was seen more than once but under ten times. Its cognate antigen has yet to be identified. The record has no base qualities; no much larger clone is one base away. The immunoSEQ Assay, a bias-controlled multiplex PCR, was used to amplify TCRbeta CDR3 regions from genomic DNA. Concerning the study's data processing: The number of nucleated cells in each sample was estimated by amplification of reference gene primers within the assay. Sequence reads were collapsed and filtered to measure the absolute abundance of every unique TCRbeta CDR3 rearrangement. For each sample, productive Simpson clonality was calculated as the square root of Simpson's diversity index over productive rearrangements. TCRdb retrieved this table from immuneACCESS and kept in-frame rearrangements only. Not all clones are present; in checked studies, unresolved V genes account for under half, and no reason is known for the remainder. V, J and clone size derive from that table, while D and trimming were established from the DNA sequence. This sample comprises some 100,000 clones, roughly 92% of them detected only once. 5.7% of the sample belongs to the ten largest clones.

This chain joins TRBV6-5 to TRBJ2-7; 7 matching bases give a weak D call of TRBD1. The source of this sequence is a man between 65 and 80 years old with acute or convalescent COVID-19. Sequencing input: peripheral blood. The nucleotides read TGTGCCAGCATCGAGGTACAGGGGAGGTCGGTCGAGCAGTACTTC. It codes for CASIEVQGRSVEQYF.